Listed here are 25 T cell receptor beta chains from one sample, sequenced in a study of response to subunit inactivated influenza vaccine. TCRdb processed the RT-PCR reads anew with MiXCR; each CDR3 protein has one entry. The table shows approximately 530,000 distinct CDR3 sequences, with about an eighth occurring only once. The sequences come from PBMCs from blood, collected roughly 48 days after vaccination. The receptors were sampled from a man aged 50 to 60 who received an inactivated influenza vaccine.

V gene TRBV12-3 or TRBV12-4 combines with J gene TRBJ2-1; TRBD2 is a possible D gene (6 bases). The CDR3 has 12 amino acids. With 6 bases removed from V and 9 bases from J, the gap between germline ends came to 12 bases. CDR3 DNA sequence: TGTGCCAGCAGCCGGGAGTTACGTGAGCAGTTCTTC. This encodes CASSRELREQFF.

This clonotype occurred many times. J is TRBJ1-1 and V is TRBV6-1; D not resolved. Germline CDR1 and CDR2: MNHNS and SASEGT. The CDR3 runs 14 residues. Trimming took 6 bases from V and 1 from J, leaving 12 bases between them. The CDR3 loop reads CASSRAQSNTEAFF. The DNA of the CDR3 is TGTGCCAGCAGCCGAGCACAGTCGAACACTGAAGCTTTCTTT.

V usage is TRBV5-4 and J usage is TRBJ2-3, with no clear D. The ends were cut back, 4 bases at V and 6 bases at J, with 9 bases in the middle. CDR1 and CDR2 (germline): SGHNT, YYREEE (reference sequence). This CDR3 has 12 amino acids. CDR3 region: CASSNKKDTQYF. Written as DNA, the CDR3 is TGTGCCAGCAGCAACAAGAAGGATACGCAGTATTTT.

The chain links TRBV5-1 to TRBJ1-3; 8 bases line up with TRBD1. This CDR3 region has 17 residues. Trimming cost V 5 bases and J 0 bases; bases outside gene matches: 10. The V gene's germline CDR1 is SGHRS and CDR2 YFSETQ. This CDR3 is CASRPGQDYLSGNTIYF. In DNA form, the CDR3 reads TGCGCCAGCAGACCGGGACAGGACTATCTCTCTGGAAACACCATATATTTT.

CDR3 sequence reads: CASSQGRLGTEAFF. In DNA, the CDR3 is TGCGCCAGCAGCCAAGGTCGGTTGGGGACTGAAGCTTTCTTT. V gene TRBV4-1 combines with J gene TRBJ1-1; D unresolved. Trimming stripped 1 base from V and 5 bases from J, with 11 bases between. CDR1 is MGHRA, CDR2 YSYEKL, per germline. The CDR3 loop spans 14 amino acids.

V and J are TRBV4-3 and TRBJ2-7; the D gene is possibly TRBD1 (6 bases). Per germline, CDR1 LGHNA and CDR2 YSLEER. The CDR3 spans 13 residues. Trimming took off 2 bases at V and 6 bases at J, with 11 bases between the two ends. The DNA of the CDR3 is TGCGCCAGCAGCCAACAGTCAGGGGCCGAGCAGTACTTC. Protein: CASSQQSGAEQYF.

This clonotype appeared a few times. The V gene is TRBV28, the J gene TRBJ2-1; 8 bases map to TRBD2. Germline assignment: CDR1 MDHEN and CDR2 SYDVKM. The trim removed 5 bases at V and 9 bases at J, leaving 3 bases unmatched. This CDR3 has 12 residues. The CDR3 nucleotides read TGTGCCAGCAGTCGACTAGCGTCTGAGCAGTTCTTC. Protein sequence: CASSRLASEQFF.

This chain uses TRBV18 with TRBJ1-1; D remains ambiguous. The CDR3 has 15 residues. Germline values: CDR1 KGHSH, CDR2 LQKENI. Trimming stripped 3 bases from V and 0 bases from J, with 11 bases between. This CDR3 reads CASSPLQDLNTEAFF. The CDR3 DNA sequence: TGTGCCAGCTCACCCCTACAAGACCTGAACACTGAAGCTTTCTTT.

This clonotype came up a few times. Here the CDR3 reads CASSSTTETQYF. Here the CDR3 DNA reads TGTGCCAGCAGCTCCACCACGGAGACCCAGTACTTC. J is TRBJ2-5 and V is TRBV11-2, with unresolved D. Deletions cut 4 bases from V and 5 bases from J, with 8 bases between. The length of the CDR3 is 12 residues. Per the germline V gene, CDR1 is SGHAT and CDR2 is FQNNGV.

The chain carries TRBV4-1 and TRBJ2-2, with 11 bases identical to TRBD2. The length of the CDR3 is 18 residues. Trimming took 1 base from V and 5 from J; bases not matched to a gene: 9. Germline-derived CDR1 and CDR2 are MGHRA and YSYEKL. As DNA, the CDR3 is TGCGCCAGCAGCCAAGTCGTCTCCGGGACTAGCGGTACCGGGGAGCTGTTTTTT. Amino acid sequence: CASSQVVSGTSGTGELFF.

This clonotype was found many times. The chain employs TRBV29-1 and TRBJ2-5; no definite D call. The CDR3 runs to 10 residues. The germline V gene has CDR1 SQVTM and CDR2 ANQGSEA. Between the trimmed V and J ends, which lost 7 bases and 2 bases, there was a span of 5 bases. CDR3 region: CSAKQETQYF. In nucleotides, the CDR3 is TGCAGCGCCAAGCAAGAGACCCAGTACTTC.

This clonotype was observed at least ten times. The rearrangement links TRBV12-3 or TRBV12-4 to TRBJ2-5, with 7 bases identical to TRBD1. The ends lost 8 bases at V and 5 bases at J; junction bases unmatched: 8. This CDR3 spans 13 amino acids. The CDR3 region has the DNA TGTGCCAGCCAACCGACAGGGTGGGAGACCCAGTACTTC. This translates into CASQPTGWETQYF.

This clonotype was recorded many times. This chain joins TRBV5-6 and TRBJ1-2; 9 bases fit TRBD1. V was clipped by 5 bases and J by 5 bases; unmatched bases: 7. Germline CDR1 is SGHDT and CDR2 is YYEEEE. The CDR3 loop spans 14 amino acids. The CDR3 region is CASSRGQGTYGYTF. The CDR3, as DNA: TGTGCCAGCAGTCGAGGACAGGGGACTTATGGCTACACCTTC.

The table lists this clonotype with many counts. The rearrangement links TRBV5-5 to TRBJ2-7; D is unresolved. V lost 0 bases to trimming and J lost 7 bases, with 14 bases between them. The CDR3 has 14 residues. The V gene's germline CDR1 is SGHKS and CDR2 YYEKEE (reference sequence). In DNA form, the CDR3 reads TGTGCCAGCAGCTTGGCACACCATCTGGCGGAGCAGTACTTC. Its translation: CASSLAHHLAEQYF.

The chain employs TRBV20-1 and TRBJ2-7; 10 bases match TRBD1. V lost 5 bases and J lost 3; bases outside the gene matches: 4. Germline V gives CDR1 DFQATT, CDR2 SNEGSKA (reference sequence). The CDR3 spans 13 residues. CDR3 bases: TGCAGTGCTTACGGACAGGGGGTCTACGAGCAGTACTTC. Its translation is CSAYGQGVYEQYF.

The rearrangement uses TRBV7-9 and TRBJ2-1; D is uncertain. CDR1 and CDR2 from the germline V gene are SEHNR and FQNEAQ (reference sequence). The CDR3 covers 12 residues. The V and J ends lost 5 bases and 3 bases respectively, with 5 bases between them. This CDR3 reads CASSTYYNEQFF. CDR3 coding DNA: TGTGCCAGCAGCACGTACTACAATGAGCAGTTCTTC.

This clonotype occurred a few times. The J gene is TRBJ2-2, the V gene TRBV19; maybe TRBD2 (6 bases). Trimming stripped 6 bases from V and 0 bases from J, with 17 bases between. CDR3 length equals 17 residues. Per germline, CDR1 LNHDA and CDR2 SQIVND (reference sequence). The CDR3 region is CASSWGLDKANTGELFF. CDR3 coding DNA: TGTGCCAGTAGCTGGGGACTGGACAAAGCGAACACCGGGGAGCTGTTTTTT.

This clonotype was seen only a few times. V gene TRBV4-2 combines with J gene TRBJ1-2, with D unresolved. The CDR3 runs to 16 residues. V lost 4 bases, J lost 2 bases, and 17 bases lay in between. Germline V CDR1 and CDR2: LGHNA, YNFKEQ. CDR3 nucleotide sequence: TGTGCCAGCAGCCCCATCAGCCGGCTGCGAAACTATGGCTACACCTTC. Amino acids: CASSPISRLRNYGYTF.

This chain joins TRBV3-1 and TRBJ1-1, with D possibly being TRBD1 (5 bases). The CDR3 has 15 amino acids. The germline CDR1 and CDR2 sequences are LGHDT and YNNKEL (reference sequence). V was pared by 2 bases and J by 1 base, with 11 bases between. CDR3 coding DNA: TGTGCCAGCAGCCAAACCGGGACTTGGAACACTGAAGCTTTCTTT. Its protein is CASSQTGTWNTEAFF.

The genes are TRBV11-2 and TRBJ2-2; possibly TRBD2 for D (7 bases). The V end was cut by 5 bases, the J end by 1 base, with 29 bases between. Germline CDR1 and CDR2: SGHAT and FQNNGV. CDR3 length: 21 residues. CDR3 residues: CASSGRAGAGASRRNTGELFF. CDR3 sequence (DNA): TGTGCCAGCAGCGGCCGCGCGGGGGCAGGGGCCTCCCGAAGGAACACCGGGGAGCTGTTTTTT.

This clonotype was seen more than once but under ten times. The chain employs TRBV12-3 or TRBV12-4 and TRBJ1-4, with D unresolved. Trimming shortened V by 3 bases and J by 0 bases, and 11 bases separated the two germline ends. The CDR3 is made up of 16 amino acids. CDR3 sequence reads: CASSLLRPATNEKLFF. CDR3 nucleotide sequence: TGTGCCAGCAGTTTGCTCAGGCCTGCAACTAATGAAAAACTGTTTTTT.

Only a few counts were recorded for this clonotype. The gene calls are TRBV10-3 and TRBJ1-2; TRBD1 might be the D (5 bases). This CDR3 contains 11 residues. CDR1 is ENHRY, CDR2 SYGVKD, per germline. V lost 10 bases to trimming and J lost 8 bases, with 14 bases between them. The CDR3: CATGWTGGYTF. The CDR3 coding sequence is TGTGCCACAGGGTGGACCGGCGGCTACACCTTC.

This clonotype appeared once. This rearrangement joins TRBV7-2 to TRBJ2-1; 10 bases line up with TRBD1. Germline CDR1 reads SGHTA; CDR2 reads FQGNSA. The CDR3 sequence is 16 residues long. The junction had 4 bases not matched to a gene; V was cut back by 3 bases and J by 2 bases. The DNA of the CDR3 is TGTGCCAGCAGCTTTGGACAGGGGGGAGCCTACAATGAGCAGTTCTTC. Its protein is CASSFGQGGAYNEQFF.

The chain has TRBV24-1 and TRBJ2-5; perhaps TRBD2 as D (6 bases). The germline V gene has CDR1 KGHDR and CDR2 SFDVKD. The CDR3 is 18 residues long. Trimming left V 3 bases short and J 5 bases short, with 24 bases between. CDR3 nucleotides: TGTGCCACCAGTGATGCCGCCCGGGACCGCTTAGGGAGGGAGACCCAGTACTTC. This sequence encodes CATSDAARDRLGRETQYF.

This clonotype came up a few times. V and J are TRBV28 and TRBJ1-5; D call uncertain. Per the germline V gene, CDR1 is MDHEN and CDR2 is SYDVKM. Trimming removed 8 bases at V and 4 bases at J, with 18 bases between. This CDR3 comprises 15 residues. The CDR3 sequence is CASHWGTKTNQPQHF. The CDR3 DNA is TGTGCCAGCCATTGGGGTACCAAGACTAATCAGCCCCAGCATTTT.